The present T cell receptor beta chain was sequenced within a study of T cells after yellow fever vaccination. One entry per CDR3 protein, called by TCRdb with MiXCR from the 5' RACE reads. Of about 300,000 distinct CDR3 sequences in the sample, around 6.8% are singletons; the top ten hold around 17%. The germline V gene has CDR1 MNHNS and CDR2 SASEGT. V lost 3 bases and J lost 6; bases outside the gene matches: 5. The CDR3 contains 14 residues. The V call is TRBV6-1, the J call TRBJ2-1, with TRBD2 matching over 7 bases. The starting material was PBMCs, obtained roughly seven weeks after the first yellow fever vaccination. The sequence came from a young man who received the YFV17D yellow fever vaccine. The CDR3 DNA reads TGTGCCAGCAGTGAGGGGACTATCGTCAATGAGCAGTTCTTC. This translates into CASSEGTIVNEQFF.